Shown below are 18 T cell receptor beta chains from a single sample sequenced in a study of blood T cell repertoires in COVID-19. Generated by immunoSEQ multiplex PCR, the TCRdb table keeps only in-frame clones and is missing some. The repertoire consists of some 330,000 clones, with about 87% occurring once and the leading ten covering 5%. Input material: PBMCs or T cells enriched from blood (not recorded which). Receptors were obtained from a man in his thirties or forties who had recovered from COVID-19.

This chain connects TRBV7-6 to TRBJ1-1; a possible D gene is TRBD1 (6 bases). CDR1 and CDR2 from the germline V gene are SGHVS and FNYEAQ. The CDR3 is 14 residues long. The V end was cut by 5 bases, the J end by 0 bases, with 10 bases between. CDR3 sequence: CASSLGHLNTEAFF. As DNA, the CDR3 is TGTGCCAGCAGCCTGGGACACTTGAACACTGAAGCTTTCTTT.

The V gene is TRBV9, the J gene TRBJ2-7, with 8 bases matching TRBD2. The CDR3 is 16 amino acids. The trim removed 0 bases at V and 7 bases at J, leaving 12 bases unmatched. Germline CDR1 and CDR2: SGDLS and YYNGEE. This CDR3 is CASSVGSLAEGSEQYF. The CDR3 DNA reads TGTGCCAGCAGCGTAGGATCACTAGCGGAGGGTTCGGAGCAGTACTTC. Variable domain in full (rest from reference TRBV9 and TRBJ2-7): DSGVTQTPKHLITATGQRVTLRCSPRSGDLSVYWYQQSLDQGLQFLIQYYNGEERAKGNILERFSAQQFPDLHSELNLSSLELGDSALYFCASSVGSLAEGSEQYFGPGTRLTVT.

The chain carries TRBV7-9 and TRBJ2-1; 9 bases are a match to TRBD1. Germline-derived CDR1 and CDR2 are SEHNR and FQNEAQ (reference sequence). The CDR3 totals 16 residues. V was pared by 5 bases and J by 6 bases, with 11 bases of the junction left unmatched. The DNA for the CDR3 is TGTGCCAGCAGCCTACTTGCGGGACAGGGTCTCAATGAGCAGTTCTTC. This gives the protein CASSLLAGQGLNEQFF. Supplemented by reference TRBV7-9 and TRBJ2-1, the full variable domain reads DTGVSQNPRHKITKRGQNVTFRCDPISEHNRLYWYRQTLGQGPEFLTYFQNEAQLEKSRLLSDRFSAERPKGSFSTLEIQRTEQGDSAMYLCASSLLAGQGLNEQFFGPGTRLTVL.

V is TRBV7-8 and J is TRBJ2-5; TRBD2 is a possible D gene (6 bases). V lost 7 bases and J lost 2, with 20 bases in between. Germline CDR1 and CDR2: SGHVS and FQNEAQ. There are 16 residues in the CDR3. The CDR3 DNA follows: TGTGCCAGCAAAATAGGAGCGGGTAAAACTCAAGAGACCCAGTACTTC. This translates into CASKIGAGKTQETQYF. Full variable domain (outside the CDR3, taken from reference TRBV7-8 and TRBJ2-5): GAGVSQSPRYKVAKRGQDVALRCDPISGHVSLFWYQQALGQGPEFLTYFQNEAQLDKSGLPSDRFFAERPEGSVSTLKIQRTQQEDSAVYLCASKIGAGKTQETQYFGPGTRLLVL.

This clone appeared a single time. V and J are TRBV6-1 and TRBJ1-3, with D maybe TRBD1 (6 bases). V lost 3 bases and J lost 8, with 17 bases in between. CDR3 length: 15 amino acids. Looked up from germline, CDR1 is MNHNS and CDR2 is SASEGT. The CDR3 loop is CASSDLGTLGDTIYF. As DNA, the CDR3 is TGTGCCAGCAGTGATCTTGGGACATTGGGAGACACCATATATTTT.

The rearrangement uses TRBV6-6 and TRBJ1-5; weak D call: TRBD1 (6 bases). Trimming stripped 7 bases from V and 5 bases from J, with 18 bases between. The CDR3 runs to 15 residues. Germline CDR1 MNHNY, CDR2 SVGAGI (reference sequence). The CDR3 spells CASKINGGPDQPQHF. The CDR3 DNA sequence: TGTGCCAGCAAGATTAACGGGGGGCCCGATCAGCCCCAGCATTTT.

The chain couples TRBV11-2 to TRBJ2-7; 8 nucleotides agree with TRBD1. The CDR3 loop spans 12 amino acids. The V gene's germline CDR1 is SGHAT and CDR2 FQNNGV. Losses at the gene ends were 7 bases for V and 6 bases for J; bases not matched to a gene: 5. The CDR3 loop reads CASNPTGGEQYF. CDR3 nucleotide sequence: TGTGCCAGCAACCCCACAGGGGGCGAGCAGTACTTC.

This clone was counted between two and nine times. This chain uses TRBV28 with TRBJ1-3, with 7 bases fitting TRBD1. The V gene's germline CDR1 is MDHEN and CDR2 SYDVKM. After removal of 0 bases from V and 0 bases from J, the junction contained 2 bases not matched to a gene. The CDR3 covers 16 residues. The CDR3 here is CASSLWQGGSGNTIYF. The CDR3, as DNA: TGTGCCAGCAGTTTATGGCAGGGGGGCTCTGGAAACACCATATATTTT.

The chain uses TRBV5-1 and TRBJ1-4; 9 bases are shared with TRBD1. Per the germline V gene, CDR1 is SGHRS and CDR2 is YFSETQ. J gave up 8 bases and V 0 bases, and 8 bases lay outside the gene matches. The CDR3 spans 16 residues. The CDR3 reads CASSLGPGQGGEKLFF. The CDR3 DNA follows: TGCGCCAGCAGCTTGGGCCCGGGACAGGGAGGGGAAAAACTGTTTTTT.

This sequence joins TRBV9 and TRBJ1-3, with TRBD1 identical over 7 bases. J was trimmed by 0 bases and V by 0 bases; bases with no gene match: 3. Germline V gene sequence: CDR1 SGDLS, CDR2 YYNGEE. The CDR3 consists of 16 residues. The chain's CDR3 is CASSVGQGHSGNTIYF. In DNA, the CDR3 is TGTGCCAGCAGCGTAGGACAGGGACACTCTGGAAACACCATATATTTT.

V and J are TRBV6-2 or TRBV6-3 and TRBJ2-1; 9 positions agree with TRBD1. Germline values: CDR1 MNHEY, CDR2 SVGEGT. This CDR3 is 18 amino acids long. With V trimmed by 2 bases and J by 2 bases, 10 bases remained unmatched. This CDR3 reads CASSYQPLRTGAYNEQFF. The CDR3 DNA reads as TGTGCCAGCAGTTACCAGCCTTTGAGGACAGGGGCCTACAATGAGCAGTTCTTC.

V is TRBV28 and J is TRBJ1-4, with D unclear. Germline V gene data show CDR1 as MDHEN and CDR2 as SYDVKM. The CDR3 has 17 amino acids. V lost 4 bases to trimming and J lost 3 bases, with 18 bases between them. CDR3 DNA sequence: TGTGCCAGCAGTTCCCCGAATGTGCGAGGGCCTAATGAAAAACTGTTTTTT. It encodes CASSSPNVRGPNEKLFF.

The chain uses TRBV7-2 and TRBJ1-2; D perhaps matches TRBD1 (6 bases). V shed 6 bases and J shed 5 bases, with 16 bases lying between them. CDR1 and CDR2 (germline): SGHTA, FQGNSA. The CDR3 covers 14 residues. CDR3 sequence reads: CASSRPGERYGYTF. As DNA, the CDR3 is TGTGCCAGCAGTAGACCAGGGGAAAGATATGGCTACACCTTC. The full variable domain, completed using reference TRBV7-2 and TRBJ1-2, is GAGVSQSPSNKVTEKGKDVELRCDPISGHTALYWYRQSLGQGLEFLIYFQGNSAPDKSGLPSDRFSAERTGGSVSTLTIQRTQQEDSAVYLCASSRPGERYGYTFGSGTRLTVV.

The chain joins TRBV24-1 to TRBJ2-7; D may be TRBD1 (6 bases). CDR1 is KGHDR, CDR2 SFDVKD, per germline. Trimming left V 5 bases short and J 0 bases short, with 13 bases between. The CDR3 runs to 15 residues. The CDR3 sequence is CATSGGPGHSYEQYF. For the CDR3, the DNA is TGTGCCACCAGTGGCGGACCGGGACACTCCTACGAGCAGTACTTC.

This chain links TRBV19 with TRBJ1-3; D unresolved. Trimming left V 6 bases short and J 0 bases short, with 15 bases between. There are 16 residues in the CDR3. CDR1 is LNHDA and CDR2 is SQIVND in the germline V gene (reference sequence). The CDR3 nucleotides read TGTGCCAGTAGCCCTGCGCGGCGGTTCTCTGGAAACACCATATATTTT. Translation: CASSPARRFSGNTIYF.

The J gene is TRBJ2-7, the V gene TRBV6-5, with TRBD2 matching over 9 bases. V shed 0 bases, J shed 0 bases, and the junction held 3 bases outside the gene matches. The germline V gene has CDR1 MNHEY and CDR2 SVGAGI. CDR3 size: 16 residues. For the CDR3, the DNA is TGTGCCAGCAGTTACTCGGGTAGCGGGGGCTCCTACGAGCAGTACTTC. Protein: CASSYSGSGGSYEQYF.

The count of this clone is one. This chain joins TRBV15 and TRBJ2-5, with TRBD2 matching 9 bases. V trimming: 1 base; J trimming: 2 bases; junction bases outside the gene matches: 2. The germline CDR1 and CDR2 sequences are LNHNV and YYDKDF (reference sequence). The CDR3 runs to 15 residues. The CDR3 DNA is TGTGCCACCAGCAGAGGTAGCGGGGGTCAAGAGACCCAGTACTTC. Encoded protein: CATSRGSGGQETQYF.

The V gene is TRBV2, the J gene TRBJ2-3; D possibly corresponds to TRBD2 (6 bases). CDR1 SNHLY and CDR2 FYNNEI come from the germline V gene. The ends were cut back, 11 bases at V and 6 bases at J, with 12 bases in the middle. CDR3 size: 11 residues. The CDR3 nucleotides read TGTGCCGTTGGGGGGTCCGATACGCAGTATTTT. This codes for CAVGGSDTQYF.